This TCR beta chain was retrieved from a study of T-cell memory formation after mild COVID-19 (TCRdb year 2021). Background on the whole study: TCR sequence clusters from the two donors were largely donor specific. T-cell clones expanding and contracting after mild COVID-19 in two donors were tracked by longitudinal TCRalpha and TCRbeta repertoire sequencing. Two young, previously healthy adult volunteers, one female and one male, were included in the cohort. Overall study results and their limits: Contracting CD4+ clones were found mainly in CM and EM memory subsets, while CD8+ clones were enriched in EMRA. The second-wave clones that peaked on day 37 were not confirmed to be SARS-CoV-2 specific. Only two mild cases were covered by the study, and larger cohorts that include severe cases with pre-infection samples were considered necessary. Some responding clones were detected in pre-infection memory, suggesting pre-existing cross-reactive memory T cells joined the SARS-CoV-2 response. Clones contracting from day 15 to 85 had balanced CD4/CD8 phenotypes, while a second wave expanding from day 15 to 37 was biased towards CD4+.

V lost 3 bases and J lost 7 bases; the stretch between them is 7 bases long. The cysteine opens and the phenylalanine closes a CDR3 of 11 amino acids. Solely the CDR3 DNA is kept, with 33 bases framed from the first base. In the germline V gene, CDR1 corresponds to SGHNT and CDR2 to YENEEA. Ficoll-Paque density gradient centrifugation was used to isolate PBMCs. Sequencing relied on an Illumina NovaSeq 6000. Using 5'RACE with constant-segment primers, TCRalpha and TCRbeta cDNA libraries were constructed, with sample barcodes and unique molecular identifiers added in the process. Trizol reagent was used to extract RNA from every sample. Library amplification was performed in two PCR steps, and a second sample barcode and Illumina TruSeq adapters were introduced in the second step. The libraries were sequenced on an Illumina NovaSeq using 2 x 150 bp paired-end reads. Processing in the source paper ran as follows. The reads were demultiplexed and collapsed into UMI-guided consensus sequences using migec v1.2.7. Using mixcr v2.1.11, UMI consensuses were aligned to TRA and TRB V and J templates and then assembled into clonotypes. Clonotypes were classified as expanded or contracted when called significant by both edgeR and NoisET, with noise models trained on biological replicates. For edgeR calls, a false discovery rate-adjusted p below 0.01 and a log2 fold-change threshold of 1 were applied. As an exploratory analysis of dynamics, max-normalized trajectories of the 1000 most abundant clonotypes were examined by PCA with hierarchical clustering. Each responding clone was given a CD4 or CD8 phenotype based on the CD4+ and CD8+ repertoires, which had been sequenced separately. The raw public reads went through TCRdb reprocessing: fastp at Q25, MiXCR clone calling, in-frame beta chains kept. CDR3 protein sequences are deduplicated, and each keeps its most common genes and DNA. TCRdb's processing, not the authors', yielded these V and J calls. This sample has around 510,000 distinct CDR3 sequences in its table, and about 20% of those were observed once. The top ten hold roughly 8.3% of the sample.

About this clonotype: Its antigen target is currently unknown. Base qualities were left out, and no much larger clone turns up one base away.

The receptor's source is an adult woman who had mild COVID-19 (a few samples of this study predate the infection). The sample titles of this study are shuffled in the database, so cell type and time point are left out; the donor was told from shared clones. What was sequenced was PBMCs or a T cell subset sorted from them (not recorded which). The sequence is built from TRBV11-3 and TRBJ2-7, with the D gene uncertain. The bases read TGTGCCAGCAGCTTCGGGTGGGAGCAGTACTTC. Translated, this is CASSFGWEQYF.